Detailed here is one T cell receptor beta chain. Its target is unknown. This sample stems from a study of blood T cells in healthy people across ages. Overall study findings and caveats: The diversity estimates, figures obtained from one million T cells, were considered underestimates. TCR beta diversity per million T cells fell roughly linearly with age.

For every donor, a draw yielded 9.5 to 10 milliliters of peripheral blood. Next came a second PCR, run for about 6 to 11 cycles, which used a sample-barcoded 5' primer along with a J-beta primer mix. TCRdb re-called the 5' RACE reads through MiXCR, storing one row per CDR3 protein. The table lists about 800,000 distinct CDR3 sequences, about three fifths of them singletons. The V segment lost 2 bases and the J segment 2 bases; nucleotides outside the gene matches: 14. Germline V CDR1 and CDR2: SGHTA, FQGTGA. The CDR3 runs 18 residues. The receptor was isolated from a man aged 30-40 years in good health. V is TRBV7-3 and J is TRBJ2-7; 8 bases line up with TRBD2. The sequencing sample was made of blood. CDR3 protein: CASSLSGLDHLSPYEQYF. In nucleotides, the CDR3 is TGTGCCAGCAGCTTATCGGGACTAGACCACTTAAGCCCCTACGAGCAGTACTTC. Looking up the rest from reference TRBV7-3 and TRBJ2-7 gives the full variable domain: GAGVSQTPSNKVTEKGKYVELRCDPISGHTALYWYRQSLGQGPEFLIYFQGTGAADDSGLPNDRFFAVRPEGSVSTLKIQRTERGDSAVYLCASSLSGLDHLSPYEQYFGPGTRLTVT.